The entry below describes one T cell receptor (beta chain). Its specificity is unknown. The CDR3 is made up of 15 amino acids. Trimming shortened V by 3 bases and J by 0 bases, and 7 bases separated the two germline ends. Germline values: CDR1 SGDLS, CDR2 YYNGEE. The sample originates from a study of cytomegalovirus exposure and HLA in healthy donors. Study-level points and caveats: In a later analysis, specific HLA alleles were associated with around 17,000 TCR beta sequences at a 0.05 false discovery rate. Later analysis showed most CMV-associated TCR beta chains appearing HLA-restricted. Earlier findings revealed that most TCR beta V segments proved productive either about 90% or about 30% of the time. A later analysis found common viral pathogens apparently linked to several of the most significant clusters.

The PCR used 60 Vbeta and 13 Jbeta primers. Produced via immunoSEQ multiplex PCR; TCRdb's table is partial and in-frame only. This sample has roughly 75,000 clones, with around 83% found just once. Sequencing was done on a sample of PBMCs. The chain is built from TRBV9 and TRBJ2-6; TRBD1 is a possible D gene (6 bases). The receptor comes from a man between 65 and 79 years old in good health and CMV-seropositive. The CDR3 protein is CASSAGDSGANVLTF. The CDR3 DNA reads TGTGCCAGCAGCGCAGGGGACTCTGGGGCCAACGTCCTGACTTTC.